This entry features one T cell receptor beta chain sequence. Antigen: not known. The data derive from a study of cytomegalovirus exposure and HLA in healthy donors. This CDR3 is 14 amino acids long. Trimming at V came to 3 bases and at J to 2 bases, leaving 0 bases not matched to a gene. Germline values: CDR1 SGHTA, CDR2 FQGNSA. The study's findings and limits: Most likely, a cluster of highly shared sequence variants arose as a sequencing artifact.

Primers for the PCR totalled 60 Vbeta and 13 Jbeta. Sequenced by immunoSEQ multiplex PCR; TCRdb stores in-frame clones only, minus some. The sample lists about 86,000 clones, more than 65% seen once, with approximately 8.9% in the top ten. The origin of this receptor is a man between 60 and 75 years old in good health and CMV-seronegative. The V gene is TRBV7-2, the J gene TRBJ2-7; TRBD1 aligns across 11 bases. Sequencing was carried out using PBMCs. CDR3 residues: CASSLGQGAYEQYF. The CDR3 region has the DNA TGTGCCAGCAGCTTGGGACAGGGGGCCTACGAGCAGTACTTC.